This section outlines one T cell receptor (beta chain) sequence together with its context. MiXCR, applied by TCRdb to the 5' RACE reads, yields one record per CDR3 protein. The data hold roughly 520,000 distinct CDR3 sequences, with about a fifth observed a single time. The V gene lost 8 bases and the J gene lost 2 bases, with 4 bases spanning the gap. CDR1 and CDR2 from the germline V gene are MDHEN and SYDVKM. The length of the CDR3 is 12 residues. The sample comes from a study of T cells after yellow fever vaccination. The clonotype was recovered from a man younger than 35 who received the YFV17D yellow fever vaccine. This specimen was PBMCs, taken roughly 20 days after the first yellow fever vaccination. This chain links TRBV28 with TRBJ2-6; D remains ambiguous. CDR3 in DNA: TGTGCCAGCCAAGCTGGGGCCAACGTCCTGACTTTC. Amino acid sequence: CASQAGANVLTF. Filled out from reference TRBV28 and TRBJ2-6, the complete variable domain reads DVKVTQSSRYLVKRTGEKVFLECVQDMDHENMFWYRQDPGLGLRLIYFSYDVKMKEKGDIPEGYSVSREKKERFSLILESASTNQTSMYLCASQAGANVLTFGAGSRLTVL.